This T cell receptor (beta chain) was profiled in a study of shared clonotypes between healthy human individuals (dated by TCRdb to about 2020). Regarding the study in general: The cohort included three men and a couple of women between 18 and 49 years of age. Per donor, leukapheresis produced somewhere between about 0.85 and 9.5 billion PBMCs. Different laboratories and diverse techniques were used to prepare libraries and sequence TCR repertoires, to increase sequencing depth and limit assay-specific biases. Blood TCR repertoires of about five healthy adults were deeply sequenced to estimate repertoire size and the extent of clonotype sharing between individuals. For each donor, CD4 naive and CD4 memory were each given three plates, CD8 naive was given two plates, and CD8 memory was given one plate.

Points the paper makes about the study in general: Pairwise subsampling indicated that sequencing depth was expected to affect the degree of clonotype sharing among donors. Sampling was restricted to blood, and TCR repertoires in tissue are likely to differ from TCR repertoires in blood. Higher generation probabilities were observed for clonotypes shared by all four sorted-subset donors than for non-shared clonotypes. Even with the large sequencing depth, rarefaction of the sorted-subset datasets indicated that sequencing was incomplete. When four donors were compared, the shared fraction of clonotypes was roughly 4.8% for naive CD4, 3.5% to 4% for naive CD8, 2.3% for memory CD4, and 0.35% to 0.4% for memory CD8. The genetic and exposure-history diversity represented was limited by the small number of donors. Naive subsets generally had larger estimated clonotype richness than memory subsets did.

As to this clone: Its recognized antigen is unknown. The record has no base qualities; no much larger clone is one base away.

Using the deep immunoSEQ assay, TCR CDR3 regions were amplified from genomic DNA by multiplex PCR. Extracted genomic DNA from each cell subset was spread evenly across all wells of several immunoSEQ 96-well plates, with each plate serving as a replicate. For sorted subsets, each replicate PCR was loaded with about 200 ng genomic DNA, equivalent to 25,000 to 35,000 T cell genomes. Purified libraries were quantified with a Qubit 3.0 fluorometer, sized on a Bioanalyzer 2100, and re-quantified with the KAPA Library Quantification kit. A separate single-read 150-cycle Illumina NextSeq 550 flow cell was used to sequence each immunoSEQ 96-well plate. Per the original workflow: Because the immunoSEQ output held only junctional sequences and lacked quality scores, the filtering could not match the filtering applied to full-length reads. Sequences were annotated with PyIR, a Python wrapper for IgBLAST v1.9, using IMGT germline references to assign V/J genes and CDR3. Reads were removed for weak V/J assignments (E-value above 1e-6), missing CDR3, stop codons, out-of-frame junctions, or ambiguous translated residues. V3J clonotypes were defined by identical inferred V gene, J gene, and CDR3 amino acid sequence. The percentage overlap between two repertoires was calculated by dividing the number of shared unique clonotypes by the size of the smaller repertoire. Three approaches were used to assess repertoire richness: RTK rarefaction, the Chao1 estimator, and Recon v2.1 estimates of unobserved clonotypes. Generation probabilities for all TCRbeta clonotypes obtained by the gDNA method from several donors were computed using OLGA. This is the immuneACCESS table as TCRdb keeps it, with only in-frame sequences that have V and J called. A part of the clones is gone; compared with another copy, unresolved V genes explain less than half, and the rest is unexplained. The V and J calls and clone size come from that table; D and trimming were worked out from the DNA. The sample includes about 2 million clones, with over 85% observed a single time. 0.1% to 0.15% of the sample lies in the top ten.

The donors were healthy, HIV-negative adults with no recently reported acute infections or vaccinations. Every donor was a Caucasian adult living in Nashville, Tennessee, USA. Magnetic negative selection was used to enrich CD4+ T cells, after which naive cells were positively selected on CD45RA and the negative fraction became the memory subset. Blood was obtained by leukapheresis, after which PBMCs were separated by Ficoll-Histopaque density gradient centrifugation and cryopreserved in liquid nitrogen vapor phase. Purity and quantity of every magnetically sorted T cell population were checked by analytical flow cytometry. Genomic DNA was isolated from every sorted fraction and measured by UV absorbance on a Nanodrop 2000c. The CDR1 and CDR2 encoded by the germline V gene (reference sequence) are MNHEY and SMNVEV. The CDR3 spans 12 residues, from the cysteine through the phenylalanine. Only the CDR3 DNA is retained, 36 bases long and in frame from the first base. Trimming leaves V shorter by 6 bases and J shorter by 14 bases, with the junction holding 8 bases beyond the gene matches.

This TCR derives from a young man in good health. The chain is assembled from TRBV27 and TRBJ1-2; 11 nucleotides in the junction match TRBD1. The sequenced material came from naive CD4+ T cells sorted from blood. In the paper's terms, the cell subset or site label means: CD45RA+ positively selected. The DNA reads TGTGCCAGCAGACCCGGACAGGGGGCGCAAACCTTC. This codes for CASRPGQGAQTF.